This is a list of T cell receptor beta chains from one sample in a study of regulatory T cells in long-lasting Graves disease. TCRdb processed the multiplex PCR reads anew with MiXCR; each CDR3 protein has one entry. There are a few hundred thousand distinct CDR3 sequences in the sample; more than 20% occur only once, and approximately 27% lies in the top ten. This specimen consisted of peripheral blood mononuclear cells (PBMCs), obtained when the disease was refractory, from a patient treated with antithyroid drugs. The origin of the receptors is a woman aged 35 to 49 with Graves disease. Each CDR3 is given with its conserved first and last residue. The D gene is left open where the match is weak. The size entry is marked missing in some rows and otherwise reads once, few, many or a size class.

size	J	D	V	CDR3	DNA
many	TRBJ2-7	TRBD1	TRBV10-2	CASSGTGPSYEQYF	TGCGCCAGCAGTGGGACAGGGCCCTCCTACGAGCAGTACTTC
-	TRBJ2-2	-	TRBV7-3	CASSTASSPFEGGELFF	TGTGCCAGCAGCACAGCTAGCTCTCCTTTCGAGGGCGGGGAGCTGTTTTTT
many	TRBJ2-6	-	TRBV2	CASSGGLSGANVLTF	TGTGCCAGCAGTGGTGGGCTCTCTGGGGCCAACGTCCTGACTTTC
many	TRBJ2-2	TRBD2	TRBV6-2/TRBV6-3	CASRETSGSAGELFF	TGTGCCAGTCGCGAGACTAGCGGGAGCGCCGGGGAGCTGTTTTTT
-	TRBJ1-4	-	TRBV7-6	CASSGSRASLLFF	TGTGCCAGCAGCGGATCCAGGGCCTCCCTACTGTTTTTT
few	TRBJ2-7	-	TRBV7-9	CASSLGRTEQYF	TGTGCCAGCAGCTTAGGTAGAACCGAGCAGTACTTC
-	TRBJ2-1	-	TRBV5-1	CASSLAWTEGDYNEQFF	TGCGCCAGCAGCTTGGCCTGGACAGAAGGGGATTACAATGAGCAGTTCTTC
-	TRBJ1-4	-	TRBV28	CASSPRTAGGGKLFF	TGTGCCAGCAGCCCAAGGACAGCCGGAGGGGGAAAACTGTTTTTT
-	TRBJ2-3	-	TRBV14	CASSQVRDTQYF	TGTGCCAGCAGCCAAGTACGTGATACGCAGTATTTT
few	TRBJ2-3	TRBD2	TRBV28	CASSLGGRAADTQYF	TGTGCCAGCAGTTTAGGCGGGAGGGCCGCAGATACGCAGTATTTT
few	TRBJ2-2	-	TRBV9	CASSVSPAPTGELFF	TGTGCCAGCAGCGTATCTCCAGCGCCGACCGGGGAGCTGTTTTTT
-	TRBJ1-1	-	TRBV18	CASSPRIVQGYGTEAFF	TGTGCCAGCTCACCAAGGATCGTTCAGGGCTACGGCACTGAAGCTTTCTTT
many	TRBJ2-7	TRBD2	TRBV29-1	CSVGGSYIAGGFSYEQYF	TGCAGCGTTGGGGGGTCCTATATAGCGGGAGGGTTCTCCTACGAGCAGTACTTC
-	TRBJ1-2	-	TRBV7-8	CASSLKPDRMSGYTF	TGTGCCAGCAGCTTAAAACCCGACAGGATGAGCGGCTACACCTTC
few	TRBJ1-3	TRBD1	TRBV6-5	CASSYQLARGQGDSGNTIYF	TGTGCCAGCAGTTACCAATTAGCTCGAGGACAGGGCGACTCTGGAAACACCATATATTTT
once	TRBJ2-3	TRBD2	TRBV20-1	CSASRPGLAGYDTQYF	TGCAGTGCTAGTCGTCCGGGACTAGCGGGATACGATACGCAGTATTTT
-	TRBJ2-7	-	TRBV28	CASTNRGAAAGTPEF	TGTGCCAGCACCAATAGGGGGGCTGCAGCCGGGACCCCGGAGTTC
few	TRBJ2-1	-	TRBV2	CASRGPNEQFF	TGTGCCAGCAGGGGCCCAAATGAGCAGTTCTTC
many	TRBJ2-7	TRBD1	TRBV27	CASRATGASYEQYF	TGTGCCAGCAGGGCAACAGGGGCCTCCTACGAGCAGTACTTC
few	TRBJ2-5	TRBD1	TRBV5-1	CASSPGTGGKRETQYF	TGCGCCAGCAGCCCAGGGACAGGGGGGAAACGGGAGACCCAGTACTTC
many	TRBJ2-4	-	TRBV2	CASSEWGGAGDQNIQYF	TGTGCCAGCAGTGAATGGGGGGGCGCCGGTGACCAAAACATTCAGTACTTC
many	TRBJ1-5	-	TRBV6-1	CASGDPRGGDQPQHF	TGTGCCAGCGGAGATCCTAGGGGAGGGGATCAGCCCCAGCATTTT
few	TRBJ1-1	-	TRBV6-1	CASTNSWGNTEAFF	TGTGCCAGCACCAACTCGTGGGGTAATACTGAAGCTTTCTTT
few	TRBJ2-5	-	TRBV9	CASSVGGLTGETQYF	TGTGCCAGCAGCGTAGGAGGGTTGACAGGAGAGACCCAGTACTTC
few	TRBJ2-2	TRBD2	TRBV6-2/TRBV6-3	CASSGGAGELFF	TGTGCCAGCAGTGGGGGGGCCGGGGAGCTGTTTTTT
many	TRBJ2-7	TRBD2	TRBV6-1	CASSDPSGRLYEQYF	TGTGCCAGCAGCGACCCCAGCGGGAGGCTGTACGAGCAGTACTTC
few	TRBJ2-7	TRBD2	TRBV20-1	CSARSGTTYYEQYF	TGCAGTGCTAGGAGCGGGACTACCTACTACGAGCAGTACTTC
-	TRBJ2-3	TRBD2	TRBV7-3	CASSPTAGLAGVTDTQYF	TGTGCCAGCAGCCCAACCGCCGGACTAGCGGGAGTGACAGATACGCAGTATTTT
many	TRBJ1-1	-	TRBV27	CASSSTGPTEAFF	TGTGCCAGCAGTTCCACAGGGCCGACTGAAGCTTTCTTT
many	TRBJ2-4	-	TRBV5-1	CASSLGTEDIQYF	TGCGCCAGCAGCTTGGGGACAGAGGACATTCAGTACTTC
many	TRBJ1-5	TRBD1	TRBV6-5	CASSSTGFQPQHF	TGTGCCAGCAGTTCGACAGGGTTTCAGCCCCAGCATTTT
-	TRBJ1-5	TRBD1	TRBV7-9	CASSLGDRGKPQHF	TGTGCCAGCAGCTTAGGGGACAGAGGAAAGCCCCAGCATTTT
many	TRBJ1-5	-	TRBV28	CASSPLRGGVIAGNQPQHF	TGTGCCAGCAGTCCACTTAGGGGGGGAGTTATTGCGGGGAATCAGCCCCAGCATTTT
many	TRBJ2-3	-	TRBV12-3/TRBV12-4	CASRVSFTDTQYF	TGTGCCAGCAGAGTCTCTTTCACAGATACGCAGTATTTT
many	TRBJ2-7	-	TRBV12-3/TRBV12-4	CASSFTRSKGHEQYF	TGTGCCAGCAGTTTTACGAGATCCAAGGGCCACGAGCAGTACTTC
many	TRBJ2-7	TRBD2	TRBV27	CASRSFGLADYEQYF	TGTGCCAGCCGAAGCTTTGGACTAGCCGACTACGAGCAGTACTTC
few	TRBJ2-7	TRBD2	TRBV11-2	CASSPGLAGGPVSEQYF	TGTGCCAGCAGCCCTGGACTAGCGGGAGGGCCAGTTTCCGAGCAGTACTTC
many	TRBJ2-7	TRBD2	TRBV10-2	CASKLAGVTYEQYF	TGCGCCAGCAAACTAGCGGGGGTAACCTACGAGCAGTACTTC
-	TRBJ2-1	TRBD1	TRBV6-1	CASREQGYNEQFF	TGTGCCAGCAGAGAACAGGGGTACAATGAGCAGTTCTTC
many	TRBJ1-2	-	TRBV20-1	CSASGRQNGYTF	TGCAGTGCTAGTGGCAGGCAAAATGGCTACACCTTC
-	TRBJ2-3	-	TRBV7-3	CASSSNGIRNTDTQYF	TGTGCCAGCAGCTCAAACGGGATACGTAACACAGATACGCAGTATTTT
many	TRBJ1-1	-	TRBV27	CASSLEQTNTEAFF	TGTGCCAGCAGTTTGGAACAGACAAACACTGAAGCTTTCTTT
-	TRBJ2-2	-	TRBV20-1	CSARSAETNTGELFF	TGCAGTGCTAGGTCGGCTGAAACGAACACCGGGGAGCTGTTTTTT
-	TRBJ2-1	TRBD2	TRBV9	CASSAAGTSASEQFF	TGTGCCAGCAGCGCCGCCGGGACTAGCGCGAGTGAGCAGTTCTTC
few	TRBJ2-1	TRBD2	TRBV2	CARLASKLAGGPGRSYNEQFF	TGTGCCAGATTAGCGTCAAAACTAGCGGGAGGGCCGGGTCGGTCCTACAATGAGCAGTTCTTC
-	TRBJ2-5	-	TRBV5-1	CASSVKPPQETQYF	TGCGCCAGCAGCGTCAAACCACCCCAAGAGACCCAGTACTTC
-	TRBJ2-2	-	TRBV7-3	CASSLSPGNTGELFF	TGTGCCAGCAGCTTATCACCGGGGAACACCGGGGAGCTGTTTTTT
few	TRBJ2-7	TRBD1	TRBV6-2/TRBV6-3	CASSYGGTGSYEQCF	TGTGCCAGCAGTTACGGGGGGACAGGGTCCTACGAGCAGTGCTTC
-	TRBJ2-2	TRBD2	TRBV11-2	CASSLAAGGVGELFF	TGTGCCAGCAGCTTAGCAGCGGGAGGTGTCGGGGAGCTGTTTTTT
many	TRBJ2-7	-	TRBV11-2	CASTTGLDEQYF	TGTGCCAGCACCACAGGGTTGGACGAGCAGTACTTC
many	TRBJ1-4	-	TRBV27	CASSFLPPEKLFF	TGTGCCAGCAGTTTCCTCCCCCCCGAAAAACTGTTTTTT
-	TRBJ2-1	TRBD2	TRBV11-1	CASSSNIPTSGSRLSSYNEQFF	TGTGCCAGCAGCTCGAACATTCCGACTAGCGGGAGTCGACTCAGCTCCTACAATGAGCAGTTCTTC
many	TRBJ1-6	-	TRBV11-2	CASSLNRDSPLHF	TGTGCCAGCAGCTTAAACAGAGATTCACCCCTCCACTTT
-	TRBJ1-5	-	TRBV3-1	CASSQGTEASQPQHF	TGTGCCAGCAGCCAAGGGACAGAAGCAAGTCAGCCCCAGCATTTT
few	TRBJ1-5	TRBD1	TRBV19	CASSRQGGRQPQHF	TGTGCCAGTAGTAGACAGGGAGGCAGACAGCCCCAGCATTTT
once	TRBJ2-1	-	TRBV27	CASTLRTGLANEQFF	TGTGCCAGCACCCTCCGAACGGGGCTAGCTAATGAGCAGTTCTTC
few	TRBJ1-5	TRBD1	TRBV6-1	CAAEGAGRSNQPQHF	TGTGCCGCGGAGGGGGCAGGGAGGAGCAATCAGCCCCAGCATTTT
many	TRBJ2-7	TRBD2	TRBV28	CASSYPITSGSFYEQYF	TGTGCCAGCAGTTACCCCATCACTAGCGGGAGTTTCTACGAGCAGTACTTC
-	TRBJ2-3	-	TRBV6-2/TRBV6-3	CASSSRLRATSTDTQYF	TGTGCCAGCAGTTCGAGACTACGAGCGACTAGCACAGATACGCAGTATTTT
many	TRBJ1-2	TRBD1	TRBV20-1	CSARDSRQGLGGYTF	TGCAGTGCTAGAGATAGTCGACAGGGCCTCGGTGGCTACACCTTC